This T cell receptor beta chain emerged from a study of T cell changes during pregnancy in multiple sclerosis. Using immunoSEQ multiplex PCR, the repertoire was profiled, and TCRdb retains in-frame clones only, with some absent. The sample holds tens of thousands of clones; around 95% are singletons and the top ten take roughly 3.8%. This CDR3 contains 15 residues. The germline CDR1 and CDR2 sequences are SGHDT and YYEEEE. V was cut by 2 bases and J by 5 bases, with 16 bases left in between. The chain carries TRBV5-6 and TRBJ2-5; TRBD1 is a possible D gene (7 bases). This sample comprised CD8+ T cells from peripheral blood mononuclear cells, obtained after pregnancy. The TCR originated in a female donor with multiple sclerosis, enrolled in a pregnancy study. CDR3 nucleotide sequence: TGTGCCAGCAGCTTCCAGGAGGGGGCGGTCGAGACCCAGTACTTC. Translated: CASSFQEGAVETQYF.